This TCR beta chain is drawn from a study of CD8 T cells in Susac syndrome. When the RNA was reverse transcribed, random hexamers were used with an input of 0.5 to 1 ug. TCRdb re-called the immunoSEQ multiplex PCR reads with MiXCR, one entry per CDR3 protein. The sample yields around 170,000 distinct CDR3 sequences, 90% to 97% seen once. The germline V gene has CDR1 MGHRA and CDR2 YSYEKL. This CDR3 spans 17 amino acids. J was trimmed by 8 bases and V by 1 base; bases with no gene match: 12. What was sequenced was CD4+ T cells from PBMCs. The clonotype was recovered from a human donor with Susac syndrome. The gene calls are TRBV4-1 and TRBJ1-4; 8 bases are shared with TRBD1. The CDR3 DNA reads as TGCGCCAGCAGCCAAGTTCGGACAGGGTCCGGCGGGGAAAAACTGTTTTTT. It yields the protein CASSQVRTGSGGEKLFF.